The next 21 T cell receptor beta chains were all read from a single sample in a study of blood T cell repertoires in COVID-19. Only in-frame clones appear in the TCRdb table, and some are missing; sequencing was by immunoSEQ multiplex PCR. The sample holds 65,000 to 85,000 clones, almost 90% seen once. The sample taken for sequencing was peripheral blood. All receptors derive from a human donor in a cohort sampled during active COVID-19.

The genes are TRBV27 and TRBJ2-1; D uncertain. CDR1 MNHEY and CDR2 SMNVEV come from the germline V gene (reference sequence). Between the trimmed V and J ends, which lost 4 bases and 0 bases, there was a span of 13 bases. The CDR3 consists of 16 residues. CDR3 sequence (DNA): TGTGCCAGCAGTTCTATCGCTAGAAGCTCCTACAATGAGCAGTTCTTC. Amino acids: CASSSIARSSYNEQFF.

The chain joins TRBV5-1 to TRBJ2-3, with 7 bases that match TRBD1. CDR3 size: 17 residues. In germline, CDR1 is SGHRS, CDR2 YFSETQ. V was clipped by 0 bases and J by 1 base; unmatched bases: 8. The CDR3 spells CASSLAPRGLRTDTQYF. In nucleotides, the CDR3 is TGCGCCAGCAGCTTGGCGCCAAGGGGGCTTCGCACAGATACGCAGTATTTT.

The rearrangement joins TRBV3-1 (or the pseudogene TRBV3-2) to TRBJ1-1, with TRBD1 matching over 8 bases. The J segment lost 4 bases and the V segment lost 1 base, leaving 14 bases of the junction unmatched. Germline-derived CDR1 and CDR2 are LGHDT and YNNKEL (reference sequence). This CDR3 has 18 residues. This CDR3 is CASSQALTGAASITEAFF. As DNA, the CDR3 is TGTGCCAGCAGCCAAGCTCTGACAGGGGCCGCCAGTATCACTGAAGCTTTCTTT.

The rearrangement joins TRBV3-1 (or the pseudogene TRBV3-2) to TRBJ2-3; TRBD2 might be the D (5 bases). Germline CDR1 LGHDT, CDR2 YNNKEL (reference sequence). CDR3 length equals 16 residues. V lost 4 bases to trimming and J lost 2 bases, with 16 bases between them. The CDR3 DNA reads as TGTGCCAGCAGCCCCAGAGCGGTAGGATTCACAGATACGCAGTATTTT. Its translation: CASSPRAVGFTDTQYF.

This sequence joins TRBV5-6 and TRBJ2-2; the D gene is possibly TRBD1 (5 bases). V shed 4 bases and J shed 6 bases, with 10 bases lying between them. The CDR3 totals 13 residues. Per germline, CDR1 SGHDT and CDR2 YYEEEE. The CDR3 region is CASSRQGSGELFF. The CDR3 nucleotides read TGTGCCAGCAGCCGCCAGGGTTCCGGGGAGCTGTTTTTT.

This clone was seen more than once but under ten times. The V call is TRBV4-3, the J call TRBJ1-4, with D perhaps matching TRBD1 (5 bases). Germline assignment: CDR1 LGHNA and CDR2 YSLEER. The germline V and J ends were trimmed by 1 base and 13 bases, with 13 bases remaining between them. The CDR3 totals 13 residues. The DNA of the CDR3 is TGCGCCAGCAGCCAAGTTCCAGGGTCCGGACTGTTTTTT. Translation gives CASSQVPGSGLFF.

This CDR3 reads CASSRTSGEETQYF. DNA of the CDR3: TGCGCCAGCAGCCGGACTAGCGGAGAAGAGACCCAGTACTTC. This chain links TRBV4-1 with TRBJ2-5; 10 nucleotides line up with TRBD2. This CDR3 is 14 amino acids long. J gave up 3 bases and V 4 bases, and 2 bases lay outside the gene matches. Germline V gene lookup returns CDR1 MGHRA and CDR2 YSYEKL.

This chain connects TRBV5-6 to TRBJ2-5, with 7 bases identical to TRBD1. Germline assignment: CDR1 SGHDT and CDR2 YYEEEE. The CDR3 covers 14 residues. The J segment lost 1 base and the V segment lost 4 bases, leaving 4 bases of the junction unmatched. The CDR3 sequence: CASSQTGSQETQYF. DNA for the CDR3: TGTGCCAGCAGCCAGACAGGGTCCCAAGAGACCCAGTACTTC.

This clone is a singleton in its sample. The chain is built from TRBV5-1 and TRBJ1-1, with D possibly TRBD1 on 5 matching bases. Trimming removed 0 bases at V and 7 bases at J, with 16 bases between. This CDR3 contains 15 residues. The V gene's germline CDR1 is SGHRS and CDR2 YFSETQ. The CDR3 region is CASSLDLGRVDEAFF. For the CDR3, the DNA is TGCGCCAGCAGCTTGGATCTTGGCAGGGTGGATGAAGCTTTCTTT.

The gene calls are TRBV15 and TRBJ2-5, with TRBD2 identical over 7 bases. Germline loops: CDR1 LNHNV, CDR2 YYDKDF (reference sequence). This CDR3 contains 15 residues. V was clipped by 3 bases and J by 5 bases; unmatched bases: 9. The CDR3, as DNA: TGTGCCACCAGCAGCGGCACGGGGGGTCCCGAGACCCAGTACTTC. Residues: CATSSGTGGPETQYF.

The rearrangement links TRBV6-2 or TRBV6-3 to TRBJ2-2, with 11 bases matching TRBD2. The V gene's germline CDR1 is MNHEY and CDR2 SVGEGT. V lost 5 bases to trimming and J lost 7 bases; unmatched junction nucleotides: 12. The CDR3 sequence is 17 residues long. Here the CDR3 DNA reads TGTGCCAGCAGTCAAGGACTAGCGGGCAGGCGTGGCGGGGAGCTGTTTTTT. It translates to CASSQGLAGRRGGELFF.

The rearrangement uses TRBV9 and TRBJ2-1, with D perhaps TRBD2 (6 bases). The V end lost 0 bases, the J end lost 0 bases, and 7 bases lay between the germline ends. This CDR3 has 15 residues. The germline CDR1 and CDR2 sequences are SGDLS and YYNGEE. CDR3 in amino acids: CASSVGGDSYNEQFF. CDR3 nucleotides: TGTGCCAGCAGCGTAGGGGGGGACTCCTACAATGAGCAGTTCTTC. Combining the CDR3 with reference TRBV9 and TRBJ2-1 gives the whole variable domain DSGVTQTPKHLITATGQRVTLRCSPRSGDLSVYWYQQSLDQGLQFLIQYYNGEERAKGNILERFSAQQFPDLHSELNLSSLELGDSALYFCASSVGGDSYNEQFFGPGTRLTVL.

This chain links TRBV18 with TRBJ1-1, with D possibly being TRBD1 (6 bases). From germline, CDR1 is KGHSH and CDR2 LQKENI. The CDR3 has 14 residues. Trimming left V 4 bases short and J 0 bases short, with 9 bases between. For the CDR3, the DNA is TGTGCCAGCTCACAGGACAGCCTGAACACTGAAGCTTTCTTT. This encodes CASSQDSLNTEAFF. The full variable domain, with the rest looked up from reference TRBV18 and TRBJ1-1, is NAGVMQNPRHLVRRRGQEARLRCSPMKGHSHVYWYRQLPEEGLKFMVYLQKENIIDESGMPKERFSAEFPKEGPSILRIQQVVRGDSAAYFCASSQDSLNTEAFFGQGTRLTVV.

This chain joins TRBV3-1 (or the pseudogene TRBV3-2) and TRBJ2-7, with 7 bases identical to TRBD2. J lost 12 bases, V lost 1 base, and 3 bases had no gene match. Germline CDR1 LGHDT, CDR2 YNNKEL (reference sequence). The CDR3 is made up of 11 amino acids. The CDR3 spells CASSQAGGVYF. The DNA of the CDR3 is TGTGCCAGCAGCCAAGCTGGGGGGGTGTACTTC.

The chain recombines TRBV21-1 with TRBJ2-2; TRBD1 is the table's D call and was not checked against the DNA. TRBV21-1 counts as a pseudogene. This CDR3 spans 16 amino acids. This CDR3 is CASSKARGRDAGELFF. The CDR3 DNA sequence: TGTGCCAGCAGCAAAGCGAGGGGGCGCGATGCCGGGGAGCTGTTTTTT.

The chain combines TRBV4-3 with TRBJ2-2, with D possibly matching TRBD2 (6 bases). Looked up from germline, CDR1 is LGHNA and CDR2 is YSLEER. The CDR3 runs 16 residues. V lost 2 bases to trimming and J lost 7 bases, with 17 bases between them. For the CDR3, the DNA is TGCGCCAGCAGCCAAACCGGGACTGCCTACGGCGGGGAGCTGTTTTTT. It codes for CASSQTGTAYGGELFF.

The V and J genes are TRBV11-1 and TRBJ1-1; a possible D gene is TRBD1 (5 bases). The CDR3 loop spans 15 amino acids. Germline CDR1 and CDR2: SGHAT and FQDESV (reference sequence). V gave up 5 bases and J gave up 0 bases, with 13 bases separating them. As DNA, the CDR3 is TGTGCCAGCAGCCCCCTCGGGGGGATGAACACTGAAGCTTTCTTT. As protein: CASSPLGGMNTEAFF. The whole variable domain, remainder taken from reference TRBV11-1 and TRBJ1-1, is EAEVAQSPRYKITEKSQAVAFWCDPISGHATLYWYRQILGQGPELLVQFQDESVVDDSQLPKDRFSAERLKGVDSTLKIQPAELGDSAMYLCASSPLGGMNTEAFFGQGTRLTVV.

This chain links TRBV20-1 with TRBJ1-1; D not certain. The CDR3 loop spans 12 amino acids. Trimming removed 3 bases from V and 10 bases from J, with 15 bases in between. The germline CDR1 and CDR2 sequences are DFQATT and SNEGSKA (reference sequence). CDR3 in amino acids: CSASQFGQGAFF. The CDR3 DNA reads as TGCAGTGCTAGTCAGTTTGGGCAAGGAGCTTTCTTT.

The chain couples TRBV6-2 or TRBV6-3 to TRBJ1-6, with 7 bases identical to TRBD1. CDR1 MNHEY and CDR2 SVGEGT come from the germline V gene. The junction had 5 bases not matched to a gene; V was cut back by 4 bases and J by 5 bases. CDR3 length equals 15 residues. The CDR3: CASSSGDRHNSPLHF. The CDR3 DNA sequence: TGTGCCAGCAGTTCGGGGGACAGACATAATTCACCCCTCCACTTT.

V usage is TRBV3-1 (or the pseudogene TRBV3-2) and J usage is TRBJ2-7, with D uncertain. Trimming took off 11 bases at V and 0 bases at J, with 17 bases between the two ends. The length of the CDR3 is 14 residues. The germline V gene encodes CDR1 LGHDT and CDR2 YNNKEL (reference sequence). CDR3: CAQTAAHPSYEQYF. The CDR3 DNA reads TGTGCCCAGACCGCGGCACACCCCTCCTACGAGCAGTACTTC.

The chain carries TRBV28 and TRBJ2-7, with 8 bases that match TRBD2. Trimming took 7 bases from V and 2 from J; bases not matched to a gene: 4. Germline lookup yields CDR1 MDHEN and CDR2 SYDVKM. The CDR3 is 13 residues long. This CDR3 reads CASTGTRPYEQYF. CDR3 bases: TGTGCCAGCACCGGGACTAGACCCTACGAGCAGTACTTC.